This passage covers 21 T cell receptor delta chains from one sample sequenced in a study of gamma-delta T cells after stem cell transplantation. TCRdb processed the RT-PCR reads again with the CATT caller. The table shows about 2,300 delta-chain clones, with 2.5% to 3% occurring only once. The sample taken for sequencing was gamma-delta T cells. These receptors were obtained from a human donor. It is not recorded whose cells these are; they may come from a transplant donor.

This clone was seen a handful of times. This sequence is one base from a far larger clone and is likely a read error. At the DNA level, this CDR3 is encoded by other sequences in the same sample as well. The chain employs TRDV2 and TRDJ3; TRDD3 matches 11 bases. The CDR3 has 18 residues. Germline lookup yields CDR1 GEAIGNYY and CDR2 EKD. The CDR3 coding sequence is TGTGCCTGCGACACGATACTGGGGGATACCTGGGACACCCGACAGATGTTTTTC. Amino acid sequence: CACDTILGDTWDTRQMFF.

Points on this clone: A read error may produce the germline difference seen at one junction end. The sample carries other DNA sequences with the same CDR3. The V call is TRDV2, the J call TRDJ1; no clear D gene. The CDR3 contains 15 residues. The germline gives CDR1 GEAIGNYY, CDR2 EKD. The CDR3 DNA follows: TGCGCCTGTGACACTATAGGGACGTACACCGATAAACTCATCTTT. Translation gives CACDTIGTYTDKLIF.

In the case of this clone: A much bigger clone sits one base away, suggesting this may be a read error. The sample carries other DNA sequences with the same CDR3. The chain uses TRDV2 and TRDJ1, with TRDD3 identical over 12 bases. Germline V lookup: CDR1 GEAIGNYY, CDR2 EKD. The CDR3 covers 20 residues. The CDR3 spells CACDTLRPGGYGGNTDKLIF. In nucleotides, the CDR3 is TGTGCCTGTGACACCCTTCGTCCTGGGGGATACGGAGGAAACACCGATAAACTCATCTTC.

The V and J genes are TRDV2 and TRDJ1; 8 positions agree with TRDD3. CDR1 and CDR2 (germline): GEAIGNYY, EKD. V trimming: 3 bases; J trimming: 11 bases; junction bases outside the gene matches: 16. The CDR3 sequence is 15 residues long. The chain's CDR3 is CACDYTGGRQGRLIF. CDR3 nucleotides: TGTGCCTGTGACTATACTGGGGGCCGTCAAGGTCGGCTCATCTTT.

By share, this clone ranks as medium-sized (0.01 to 0.1%). V is TRDV2 and J is TRDJ1; 8 bases are shared with TRDD3. This CDR3 spans 17 amino acids. The V gene's germline CDR1 is GEAIGNYY and CDR2 EKD. Trimming at V came to 3 bases and at J to 0 bases, leaving 11 bases not matched to a gene. The CDR3 nucleotides read TGTGCCTGTGACCGATTGGGGGATCAGCCGTACACCGATAAACTCATCTTT. Its protein product is CACDRLGDQPYTDKLIF.

This clone was seen a handful of times. It differs at one base from a far larger clone, so likely a read error. The chain employs TRDV2 and TRDJ3; either TRDD2 or TRDD3 may fit D (5 bases each). The CDR3 has 18 amino acids. Germline values: CDR1 GEAIGNYY, CDR2 EKD. CDR3 coding DNA: TGTGCCTGTGACACCGCGTCTCCTAGCTCCTGGGACACCCGACAGGTGTTTTTC. Amino acids: CACDTASPSSWDTRQVFF.

Note on this clone: This likely traces to a read error, being one base from a far larger clone. The V gene went uncalled, while the J gene is TRDJ3; whether TRDD3, the table's D call, matches the DNA was not checked. The length of the CDR3 is 22 residues. The CDR3 DNA reads as TGTGCCTGTGACACTCCCAACTCTGGGGGATACCACAGCTCCTGGGACACCCGACAGATGTTTTTC. Translating it yields CACDTPNSGGYHSSWDTRQMFF.

This clone was counted only a few times. The chain uses TRDV2 and TRDJ1, with 13 nucleotides matching TRDD3. J lost 1 base, V lost 3 bases, and 13 bases had no gene match. CDR1 is GEAIGNYY, CDR2 EKD, per germline. This CDR3 is built from 19 residues. The CDR3 loop is CACDPVLGDTRLATDKLIF. CDR3 coding DNA: TGTGCCTGTGACCCCGTACTGGGGGATACGCGATTGGCCACCGATAAACTCATCTTT.

This clone was detected only a few times. The protein in this entry is translated from the DNA; at residue 10 it differs from the protein listed in TCRdb. The CDR3 bases are TGTGCCTGTGACACCGGGGATGCCATACCCTGGGACACCCGACAGATGTTTTTC. This translates into CACDTGDAIPWDTRQMFF. This rearrangement joins TRDV2 to TRDJ3, with a possible D match to TRDD3 (6 bases). Trimming removed 0 bases from V and 2 bases from J, with 13 bases in between. The CDR3 spans 18 residues. Per the germline V gene, CDR1 is GEAIGNYY and CDR2 is EKD.

By share, this clone ranks as medium-sized. The V call is TRDV2, the J call TRDJ1, with 8 nucleotides matching TRDD3. Germline values: CDR1 GEAIGNYY, CDR2 EKD. J was trimmed by 0 bases and V by 3 bases; bases with no gene match: 11. The CDR3 is 17 residues long. DNA for the CDR3: TGTGCCTGTGACGACTGGGGGCCCAAGGGGTACACCGATAAACTCATCTTT. Protein sequence: CACDDWGPKGYTDKLIF.

This clone is judged large. In the same sample, other DNA sequences code for this CDR3. The chain couples TRDV2 to TRDJ1; TRDD3 aligns across 7 bases. V was pared by 0 bases and J by 1 base, with 16 bases of the junction left unmatched. Germline V lookup: CDR1 GEAIGNYY, CDR2 EKD. The CDR3 sequence is 19 residues long. The CDR3 nucleotides are TGTGCCTGTGACACCGTGCCACCAGGGGATATTACCGGCACCGATAAACTCATCTTT. Translating it yields CACDTVPPGDITGTDKLIF.

By its share, this clone is medium-sized (0.01 to 0.1%). DNA of the CDR3: TGTGCCTGTGATACGTTACTGGGGAGGTACACCGATAAACTCATCTTT. This sequence encodes CACDTLLGRYTDKLIF. This sequence joins TRDV2 and TRDJ1, with 7 bases aligning to TRDD3. The CDR3 contains 16 residues. In germline, CDR1 is GEAIGNYY, CDR2 EKD. Trimming removed 4 bases from V and 0 bases from J; junction bases left unmatched: 10.

By share, this clone ranks as large (0.1 to 1%). This specimen includes other DNA sequences encoding the same CDR3. V and J are TRDV2 and TRDJ1, with 8 bases that match TRDD3. CDR1 and CDR2 from the germline V gene are GEAIGNYY and EKD. V lost 0 bases and J lost 0; bases outside the gene matches: 5. The CDR3 sequence is 16 residues long. This CDR3 is CACDTLGDPDTDKLIF. DNA of the CDR3: TGTGCCTGTGACACCTTGGGGGATCCCGACACCGATAAACTCATCTTT.

This clone was seen a handful of times. V usage is TRDV2 and J usage is TRDJ1; 9 bases map to TRDD3. The CDR3 has 18 amino acids. The ends lost 0 bases at V and 0 bases at J; junction bases unmatched: 10. CDR1 is GEAIGNYY and CDR2 is EKD in the germline V gene. The CDR3 sequence: CACDTLLGDGMDTDKLIF. Here the CDR3 DNA reads TGTGCCTGTGACACCCTACTGGGGGACGGTATGGACACCGATAAACTCATCTTT.

For this clone: Other DNA sequences from this sample encode an identical CDR3 as well. The rearrangement links TRDV2 to TRDJ1, with 9 bases that match TRDD3. V was pared by 2 bases and J by 0 bases, with 9 bases of the junction left unmatched. The CDR3 loop spans 17 amino acids. Germline CDR1 GEAIGNYY, CDR2 EKD. CDR3 region: CACDILGESAYTDKLIF. Here the CDR3 DNA reads TGTGCCTGTGACATACTGGGGGAATCGGCTTACACCGATAAACTCATCTTT.

In its sample, this clone is medium-sized. This chain connects TRDV2 to TRDJ1; perhaps TRDD2 as D (6 bases). V shed 0 bases and J shed 0 bases, with 10 bases lying between them. The germline gives CDR1 GEAIGNYY, CDR2 EKD. This CDR3 spans 15 amino acids. The CDR3 nucleotides read TGTGCCTGTGACACCGTCCTACCTGACACCGATAAACTCATCTTT. Amino acid sequence: CACDTVLPDTDKLIF.

This clone came up a few times. This may be a read error: a much more frequent sequence differs by one nucleotide. The same CDR3 is also encoded by other DNA sequences in this sample. V gene TRDV2 combines with J gene TRDJ1, with a possible D match to TRDD3 (5 bases). The ends were cut back, 0 bases at V and 5 bases at J, with 12 bases in the middle. The germline CDR1 and CDR2 sequences are GEAIGNYY and EKD. The CDR3 loop spans 14 amino acids. CDR3 nucleotides: TGTGCCTGTGACACCCTGCGGGGGCCTGATAAACTCATCTTT. Translation gives CACDTLRGPDKLIF.

This clone was counted only a few times. The V call is TRDV2, the J call TRDJ1; TRDD3 matches 13 bases. Germline CDR1 is GEAIGNYY and CDR2 is EKD. CDR3 length: 19 residues. Unmatched junction bases numbered 12, after V lost 3 bases and J lost 0 bases. The CDR3 nucleotides read TGTGCCTGTGACTCCGTACTGGGGGATACGCGGAGACACACCGATAAACTCATCTTT. Its translation is CACDSVLGDTRRHTDKLIF.

About this clone: It differs at one base from a far larger clone, so likely a read error. Other nucleotide sequences in the sample specify the same CDR3. The rearrangement links TRDV2 to TRDJ1; weak D call: TRDD3 (5 bases). The germline gives CDR1 GEAIGNYY, CDR2 EKD. This CDR3 has 18 amino acids. V lost 2 bases to trimming and J lost 0 bases, with 21 bases between them. CDR3 nucleotide sequence: TGTGCCTGTGACAGCCTCCTTGGGGACGGACAGTACACCGATAAACTCATCTTT. This gives the protein CACDSLLGDGQYTDKLIF.

In its sample, this clone was seen a few times. The rearrangement links TRDV2 to TRDJ1; 8 bases fit TRDD3. This CDR3 region has 15 residues. Germline CDR1 reads GEAIGNYY; CDR2 reads EKD. Unmatched junction bases numbered 4, after V lost 0 bases and J lost 2 bases. CDR3 protein: CACDTVGDTTDKLIF. The DNA for the CDR3 is TGTGCCTGTGACACCGTAGGGGATACAACCGATAAACTCATCTTT.

The V gene is uncalled and the J gene is TRDJ1. This CDR3 contains 15 residues. The chain's CDR3 is CACDPASPRTDKLIF. CDR3 nucleotides: TGTGCCTGTGACCCCGCCTCACCTCGCACCGATAAACTCATCTTT.